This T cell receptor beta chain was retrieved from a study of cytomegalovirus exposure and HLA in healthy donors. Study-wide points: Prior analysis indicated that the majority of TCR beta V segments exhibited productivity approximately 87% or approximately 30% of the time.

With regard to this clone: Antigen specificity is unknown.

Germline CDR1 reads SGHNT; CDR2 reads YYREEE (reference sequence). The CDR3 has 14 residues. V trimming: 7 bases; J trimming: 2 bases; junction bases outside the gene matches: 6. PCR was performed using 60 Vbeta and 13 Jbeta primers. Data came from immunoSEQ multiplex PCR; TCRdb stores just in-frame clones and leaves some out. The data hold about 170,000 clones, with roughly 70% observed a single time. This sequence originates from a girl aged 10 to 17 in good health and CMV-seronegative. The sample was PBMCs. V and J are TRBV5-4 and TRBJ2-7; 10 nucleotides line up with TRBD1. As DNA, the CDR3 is TGTGCCAGCGGTCTGGGACAGGGGACCTACGAGCAGTACTTC. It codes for CASGLGQGTYEQYF.